The T cell receptor (beta chain) described here comes from a study of cytomegalovirus exposure and HLA in healthy donors listed by TCRdb under 2017. Notes on the research overall: An earlier analysis of 587 of the donors reported about 300 Gb of sequence data and 90 million to 120 million unique TCR beta sequences obtained from approximately 180 million T cells. Roughly 290 gigabases of sequencing data and approximately 91 million unique TCR sequences made up an early release that covered approximately 650 HLA-typed donors. Among the approximately 400 genotyped donors, 81% belonged to the genetic ancestry cluster associated with self-reported Caucasian donors. The aim of the study was to test whether cataloging public T cell receptors could identify signatures of past pathogen exposure. The study profiled the T cell repertoires of approximately 700 subjects by immunosequencing and related them to cytomegalovirus serostatus. In addition to the first cohort of 666 subjects, a separate validation cohort of 120 different subjects was used. To predict cytomegalovirus infection status, the study combined high-throughput TCR immunosequencing, statistical association of individual TCRs with disease status, and machine learning. A later analysis re-analyzed previously published TCR beta repertoires from 500 to 700 donors and added high-resolution HLA genotyping to study TCR occurrence patterns. The later analysis used no new phenotypic data to find candidate immune exposures, relying instead on TCR beta sequences and their occurrence across donors. To decide whether each TCR beta V gene segment behaved as functional or pseudogenic, an earlier analysis of 587 of the donors relied on high-throughput TCR beta sequencing. Donor age, sex, ethnicity and CMV serostatus were collected together with the repertoire data. A later genetic analysis took genome-wide SNP genotypes for about three fifths of the 666 donors and used that subset as a discovery cohort. Every discovery cohort repertoire had been produced on one sequencing platform. Both class I and class II loci were covered by HLA typing, at four-digit resolution. The number of typed donors differed by locus: about 620-640 for A, B, C, DRB1 and DQB1; approximately 540 for DQA1; approximately 600 for DPA1; and around 490 for DPB1. A handful of DR-DQ haplotypes were treated as single units for association and clustering because of strong linkage in the cohort. Among about 370 genotyped donors of the cohort, an average of around 220,000 unique TCR beta nucleotide sequences was sequenced per donor, of which about 18% were non-productive.

Beyond this particular receptor, the publication reports: Correlated functional status among segregating V segments might reflect linkage disequilibrium, but an unknown experimental factor could not be ruled out. In an earlier analysis of approximately 590 of the donors, most TCR beta V segments appeared in productive rearrangements about 87% or about 30% of the time, broadly matching IMGT annotations. A further reported finding was that TCR beta sequences accurately predicted the HLA-A and HLA-B alleles for most subjects in the first cohort. In both the original and validation cohorts, the classifier was reported to diagnose cytomegalovirus status with high specificity and sensitivity. Roughly uniform sequencing depth across donors was assumed in presence/absence analyses, although this assumption may not hold. Because the 87-base-pair reads could not distinguish some IMGT-functional V segments, including TRBV6-2 and TRBV6-3, those segments were excluded. Because HLA typing was missing for some donors at each locus, association tests included only the typed subset. CMV serostatus was the only immune exposure information available for the cohort. In the study, 150 to 200 TCR beta chains were listed as associated with cytomegalovirus. The cohort was sequenced for TCR beta chains only, and without alpha or paired-chain data the features that could be detected were limited. In vitro tests confirmed that a few of the cytomegalovirus-associated TCR beta chains recognize cytomegalovirus antigens. In a later analysis, TCR association rates were found to vary across HLA loci, with the most associated TCRs seen for DRB1 alleles and the fewest for HLA-C alleles. The authors suggested that the approach could potentially be extended to other disease states and immunological phenotypes. Compared with the roughly 720-donor mean, donors in an Asian-associated ancestry cluster had fewer N-insertions in productive TCRs, according to a later genetic analysis. Several of the top co-occurrence clusters appeared to be linked to parvovirus B19, influenza, CMV and Epstein-Barr virus, according to a later analysis. The sequencing pipeline was judged likely to have produced a cluster of highly shared sequence variants as a technical artifact. At a false discovery rate of 0.05, a later analysis linked around 17,000 TCR beta sequences to specific HLA alleles. Most CMV-associated TCR beta chains appeared to be HLA-restricted in a later analysis, and the HLA associations seemed to be driven largely by CMV exposure. In a later analysis, HLA-associated TCR beta chains were found to be more clonally expanded and to have lower generation probabilities than equally common non-associated chains. Over 15 rarely observed V segments, including chromosome 9 orphons, were excluded from the earlier analysis of 550 to 700 of the donors because counts were too low. Assigning TCR associations to individual alleles was difficult when HLA alleles, especially DR and DQ, strongly co-occurred. While some public TCRs were present in many individuals, most TCR sequences turned up only very rarely across donors. V-gene and J-gene trimming of TCR beta chains was associated with a missense DCLRE1C variant in a later genetic analysis, and the association was replicated in an independent cohort.

The cohort comprised more than 550 healthy bone marrow donors. At the time of sampling, every cohort member was nominally healthy, though immune exposures that went unrecorded were likely present. The donor tested CMV seropositive, placing the donor among the 250 to 350 seropositive members of the cohort. Each donor provided a peripheral blood sample, and peripheral blood mononuclear cells were used for TCR beta sequencing. The Qiagen DNeasy Blood Extraction Kit was used to extract genomic DNA from the blood cell samples. CDR1 and CDR2 (MNHEY, SVGAGI) derive from the germline V gene. Reading from cysteine to phenylalanine, the CDR3 counts 16 amino acids. Just the 48-base CDR3 DNA is kept, in frame starting at base 1. The V end loses 0 bases and the J end loses 6 bases, and a stretch of 15 bases separates them. Points on this clone: Which antigen it targets is not known. Base qualities are not provided; no much larger clone lies one nucleotide away.

The method behind the library was the immunoSEQ multiplex PCR assay. A mixture of 60 forward primers for TCR Vbeta segments and 13 reverse primers for TCR Jbeta segments was used in the multiplex PCR. Amplification of the CDR3 region of rearranged TCR beta genes was performed with a multiplex PCR assay on genomic DNA. The Illumina HiSeq System was used to sequence the amplified TCR beta libraries as 87-base-pair reads. The original methods were these. Across the 700 or so repertoires, a later analysis counted roughly 77 million unique TCR beta chains, about 10 million of which were shared by at least two donors. Raw reads were error-corrected and collapsed into unique sequences with a nearest-neighbor algorithm that merged closely related sequences to remove PCR and sequencing errors. V, D and J gene segments were assigned by aligning CDR3 sequences to IMGT reference sequences. For a sequence to be retained, a match of at least six nucleotides to both a V gene segment and a J gene segment was required. A rearrangement counted as productive if the CDR3 had no stop codons and remained in frame with V and J, and every other rearrangement counted as non-productive. Following IMGT convention, CDR3 was defined as the stretch from the second conserved V-encoded cysteine to the conserved J-encoded phenylalanine. Sequences without an unambiguous match to a single V gene segment were excluded from the earlier analysis of several hundred of the donors. In an earlier analysis of a few hundred of the donors, V segments were called functional above 56.7% productive rearrangements and were called segregating when the between-donor standard deviation exceeded 5%. A statistical classification framework was built for diagnosing cytomegalovirus status from the catalog of TCR beta chain sequences. V and J gene assignment, in a later analysis, came from comparing TCR nucleotide sequences with IMGT/GENE-DB human TR gene sequences. Using the TCRdist pipeline, a later analysis assigned CDR3 sequences along with most-parsimonious VDJ recombination scenarios. A later analysis defined each TCR beta chain by its CDR3 amino acid sequence plus V-gene family, and excluded reads lacking a unique V-gene family. As a way to deal with suspected cross-contamination and a sequencing artifact, a later analysis dropped over 550 nucleotide sequences that were highly shared and had low generation probability. In a later analysis, a clonal expansion index for each public chain was calculated from normalized within-repertoire ranks of inferred template counts. Generation probabilities in a later analysis came from a VDJ recombination model fitted to out-of-frame rearrangements, and those results were checked against IGoR. Hypergeometric tests were used in a later analysis to score TCR-TCR, TCR-HLA and TCR-CMV co-occurrence, with a repertoire-size bias correction applied to the TCR pairs. A later analysis estimated false discovery rates by permuting HLA or CMV assignments 20 times. In a later analysis, co-occurring TCRs were grouped with DBSCAN, and TCRdist sequence similarity was added when clustering was performed within HLA-allele-positive subsets. Repertoires with fewer than 30,000 or more than 120,000 public chains were left out of co-occurrence clustering, as were roughly five repertoires with anomalous nucleotide sharing. This immuneACCESS table, as held by TCRdb, lists in-frame sequences with V and J called but not all clones. Of the missing ones, under half trace to an unresolved V gene in checked studies; the others have no known cause. V, J and clone size are taken as reported in that table, and D and trimming were inferred from the DNA itself. This sample comprises roughly 130,000 clones, about 81% of them detected only once. The top ten hold 5.5% to 7% of the sample.

This clonotype was obtained from a woman between 35 and 50 years old in good health and CMV-seropositive. This receptor chain uses TRBV6-5 and TRBJ2-1, with a tentative D gene TRBD1 over 6 matching bases. Input material: PBMCs. The CDR3 in this case is CASSYSTMQGSNEQFF. The nucleotides are TGTGCCAGCAGTTACTCGACTATGCAGGGGTCCAATGAGCAGTTCTTC.